The clone carrying this T cell receptor beta chain was picked up many times. This sample is part of a study of T cells in Graves' hyperthyroidism and ophthalmopathy. From RNA transcripts, TCR beta CDR3 regions were amplified. In the first-round RT-PCR of the TCR CDR3, the HTBI primer set was used. TCRdb analysed the multiplex PCR reads with MiXCR anew, one entry per CDR3 protein. Found here are around 700,000 distinct CDR3 sequences, roughly a third of them singletons; the top ten hold about a third. This CDR3 has 16 amino acids. V shed 1 base and J 3 bases; nucleotides not matched to a gene: 7. Germline values: CDR1 SEHNR, CDR2 FQNEAQ (reference sequence).

The gene calls are TRBV7-9 and TRBJ1-2, with TRBD1 identical over 8 bases. This sequence was found in a woman between 40 and 55 years old with Graves' hyperthyroidism. Sequenced: blood. DNA of the CDR3: TGTGCCAGCAGCTTAGTCCCTTTGGACAGGGACTATGGCTACACCTTC. Translating gives CASSLVPLDRDYGYTF. Full variable domain (outside the CDR3, taken from reference TRBV7-9 and TRBJ1-2): DTGVSQNPRHKITKRGQNVTFRCDPISEHNRLYWYRQTLGQGPEFLTYFQNEAQLEKSRLLSDRFSAERPKGSFSTLEIQRTEQGDSAMYLCASSLVPLDRDYGYTFGSGTRLTVV.